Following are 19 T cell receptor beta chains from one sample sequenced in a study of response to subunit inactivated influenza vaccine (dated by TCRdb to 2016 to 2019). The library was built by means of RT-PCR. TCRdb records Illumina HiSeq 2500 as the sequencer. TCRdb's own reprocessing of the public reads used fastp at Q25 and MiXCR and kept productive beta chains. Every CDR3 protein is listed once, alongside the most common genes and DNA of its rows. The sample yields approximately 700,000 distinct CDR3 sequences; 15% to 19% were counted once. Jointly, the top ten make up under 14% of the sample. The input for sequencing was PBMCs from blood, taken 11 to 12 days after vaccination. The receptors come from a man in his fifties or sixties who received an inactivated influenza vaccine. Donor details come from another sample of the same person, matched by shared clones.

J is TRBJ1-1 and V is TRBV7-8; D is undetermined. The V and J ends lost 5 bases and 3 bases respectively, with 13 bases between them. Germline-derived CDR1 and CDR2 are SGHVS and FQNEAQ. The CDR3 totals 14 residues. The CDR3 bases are TGTGCCAGCAGCCACATCGGGTGGGACACTGAAGCTTTCTTT. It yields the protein CASSHIGWDTEAFF.

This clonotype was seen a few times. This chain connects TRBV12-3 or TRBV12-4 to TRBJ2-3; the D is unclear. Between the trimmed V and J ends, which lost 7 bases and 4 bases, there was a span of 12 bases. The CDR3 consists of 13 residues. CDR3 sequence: CASTRRGSDTQYF. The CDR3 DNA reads TGTGCCAGCACTAGGCGAGGCTCAGATACGCAGTATTTT.

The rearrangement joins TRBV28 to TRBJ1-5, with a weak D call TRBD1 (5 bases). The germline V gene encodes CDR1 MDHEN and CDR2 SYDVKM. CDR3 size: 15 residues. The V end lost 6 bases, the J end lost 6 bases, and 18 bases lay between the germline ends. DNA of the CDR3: TGTGCCAGCAGCCTCCAATGGGGAGGGGCTCAGCCCCAGCATTTT. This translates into CASSLQWGGAQPQHF.

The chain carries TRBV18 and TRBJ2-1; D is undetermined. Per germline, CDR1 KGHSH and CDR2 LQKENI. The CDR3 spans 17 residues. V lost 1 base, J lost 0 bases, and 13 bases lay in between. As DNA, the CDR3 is TGTGCCAGCTCACCACGGGTAACCAGGAGCTCCTACAATGAGCAGTTCTTC. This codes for CASSPRVTRSSYNEQFF.

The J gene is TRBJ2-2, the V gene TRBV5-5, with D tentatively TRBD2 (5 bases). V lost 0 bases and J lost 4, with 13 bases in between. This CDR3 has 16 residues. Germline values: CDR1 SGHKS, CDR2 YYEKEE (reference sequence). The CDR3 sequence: CASSLDRQRGTGELFF. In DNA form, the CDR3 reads TGTGCCAGCAGCTTGGATCGACAACGGGGCACCGGGGAGCTGTTTTTT.

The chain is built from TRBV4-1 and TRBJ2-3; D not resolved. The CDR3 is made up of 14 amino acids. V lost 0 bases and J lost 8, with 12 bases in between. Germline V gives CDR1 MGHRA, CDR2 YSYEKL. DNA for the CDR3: TGCGCCAGCAGCCAAGATCGGTCAGTCGCTACGCAGTATTTT. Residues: CASSQDRSVATQYF.

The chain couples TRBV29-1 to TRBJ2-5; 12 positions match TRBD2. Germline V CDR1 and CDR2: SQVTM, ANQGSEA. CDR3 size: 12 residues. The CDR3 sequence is CSWTSGEETQYF. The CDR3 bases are TGCAGTTGGACTAGCGGGGAAGAGACCCAGTACTTC. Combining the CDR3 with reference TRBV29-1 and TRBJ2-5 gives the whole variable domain SAVISQKPSRDICQRGTSLTIQCQVDSQVTMMFWYRQQPGQSLTLIATANQGSEATYESGFVIDKFPISRPNLTFSTLTVSNMSPEDSSIYLCSWTSGEETQYFGPGTRLLVL.

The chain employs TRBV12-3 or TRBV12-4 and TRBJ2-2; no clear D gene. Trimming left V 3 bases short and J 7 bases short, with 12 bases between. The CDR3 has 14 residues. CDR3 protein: CASSLDRRNGELFF. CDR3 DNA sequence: TGTGCCAGCAGTTTGGACCGAAGAAACGGGGAGCTGTTTTTT.

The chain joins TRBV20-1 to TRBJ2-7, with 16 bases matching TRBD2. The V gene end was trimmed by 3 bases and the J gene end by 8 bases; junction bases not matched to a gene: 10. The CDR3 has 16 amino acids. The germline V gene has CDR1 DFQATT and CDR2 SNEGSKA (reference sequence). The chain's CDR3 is CSARGLAGGAVRKQYF. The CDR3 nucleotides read TGCAGTGCTAGGGGACTAGCGGGAGGGGCGGTAAGAAAGCAGTACTTC.

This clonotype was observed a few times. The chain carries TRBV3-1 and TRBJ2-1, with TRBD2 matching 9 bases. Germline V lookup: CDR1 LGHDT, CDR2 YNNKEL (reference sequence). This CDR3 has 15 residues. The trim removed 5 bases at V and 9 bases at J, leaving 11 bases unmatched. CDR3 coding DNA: TGTGCCAGCAGCGGACGTGTATTAGCGGGAGTTGAGCAGTTCTTC. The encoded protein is CASSGRVLAGVEQFF.

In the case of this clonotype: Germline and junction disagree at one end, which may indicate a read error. For the CDR3, the DNA is TGTGCCAGCAGCCGGGGGACCCCCTATGAGCAGTACTTC. Encoded protein: CASSRGTPYEQYF. The chain joins TRBV6-1 to TRBJ2-7, with a possible D match to TRBD2 (6 bases). Germline CDR1 MNHNS, CDR2 SASEGT. This CDR3 has 13 amino acids.

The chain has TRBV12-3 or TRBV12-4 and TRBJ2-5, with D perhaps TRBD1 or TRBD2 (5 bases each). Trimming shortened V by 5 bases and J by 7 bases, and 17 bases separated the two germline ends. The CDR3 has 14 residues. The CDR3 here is CASSHQLGRGTQYF. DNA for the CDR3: TGTGCCAGCAGTCACCAACTAGGAAGGGGGACCCAGTACTTC.

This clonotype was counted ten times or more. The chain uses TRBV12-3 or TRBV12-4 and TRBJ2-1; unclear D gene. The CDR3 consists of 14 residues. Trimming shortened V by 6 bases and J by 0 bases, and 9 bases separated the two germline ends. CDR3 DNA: TGTGCCAGCAGCCCCTCACGCTCCTACAATGAGCAGTTCTTC. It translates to CASSPSRSYNEQFF.

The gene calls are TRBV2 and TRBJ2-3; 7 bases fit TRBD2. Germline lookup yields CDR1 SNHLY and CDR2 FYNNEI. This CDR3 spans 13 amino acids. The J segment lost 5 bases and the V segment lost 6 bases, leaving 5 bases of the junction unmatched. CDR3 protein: CASRVGGIDTQYF. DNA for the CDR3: TGTGCCAGCAGGGTGGGAGGGATAGATACGCAGTATTTT. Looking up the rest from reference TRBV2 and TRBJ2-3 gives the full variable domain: EPEVTQTPSHQVTQMGQEVILRCVPISNHLYFYWYRQILGQKVEFLVSFYNNEISEKSEIFDDQFSVERPDGSNFTLKIRSTKLEDSAMYFCASRVGGIDTQYFGPGTRLTVL.

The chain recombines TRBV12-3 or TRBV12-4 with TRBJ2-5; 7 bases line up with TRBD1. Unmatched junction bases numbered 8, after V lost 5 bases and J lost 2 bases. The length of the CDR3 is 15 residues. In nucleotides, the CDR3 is TGTGCCAGCAGTCTGAGAGGGGGCGGTCAAGAGACCCAGTACTTC. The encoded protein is CASSLRGGGQETQYF.

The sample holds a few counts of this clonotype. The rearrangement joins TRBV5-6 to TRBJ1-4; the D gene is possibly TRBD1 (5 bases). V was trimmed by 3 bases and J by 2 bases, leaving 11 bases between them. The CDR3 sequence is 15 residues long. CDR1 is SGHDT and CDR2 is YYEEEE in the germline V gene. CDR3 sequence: CASSWTGVTNEKLFF. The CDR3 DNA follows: TGTGCCAGCAGCTGGACGGGGGTCACTAATGAAAAACTGTTTTTT.

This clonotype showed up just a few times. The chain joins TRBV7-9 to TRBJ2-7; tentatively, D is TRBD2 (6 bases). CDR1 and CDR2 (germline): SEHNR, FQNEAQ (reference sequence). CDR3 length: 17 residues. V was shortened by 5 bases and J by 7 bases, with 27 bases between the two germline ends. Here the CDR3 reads CASSPHGGAGRPSEQYF. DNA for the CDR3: TGTGCCAGCAGCCCCCACGGAGGGGCAGGGAGGCCCTCGGAGCAGTACTTC.

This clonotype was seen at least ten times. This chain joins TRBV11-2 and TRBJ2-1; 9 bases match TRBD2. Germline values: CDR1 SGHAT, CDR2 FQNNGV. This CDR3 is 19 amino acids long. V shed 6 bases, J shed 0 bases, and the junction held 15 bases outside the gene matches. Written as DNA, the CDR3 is TGTGCCAGCAGTCGAGAGGGGTCTAGCGGGGTGAGCTCCTACAATGAGCAGTTCTTC. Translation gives CASSREGSSGVSSYNEQFF.

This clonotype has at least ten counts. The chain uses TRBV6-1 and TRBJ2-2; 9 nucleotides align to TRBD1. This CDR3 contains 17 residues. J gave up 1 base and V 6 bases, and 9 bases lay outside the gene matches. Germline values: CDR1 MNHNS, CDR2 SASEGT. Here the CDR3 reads CASSRDQTGGNTGELFF. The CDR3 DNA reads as TGTGCCAGCAGCCGTGATCAGACAGGGGGGAACACCGGGGAGCTGTTTTTT.